Listed below are T cell receptor beta chains from one sample, sequenced in a study of identifying expanded T cells in peripheral blood. Libraries were prepared by immunoSEQ multiplex PCR; TCRdb keeps only in-frame clonotypes and omits some of them. In the table there are 50,000 to 75,000 clones, under 85% of which are singletons. Sample: blood. The receptor source for this set is a person between 18 and 70 years old in good health. Each CDR3 is given without its conserved first and last residue. The D gene is left open where the match is weak. Where a row states a size, it is once, few, many or the class of an expanded clone; other rows omit it.

CDR3	D	size	V	J
ASSSPTGSSGNTIY	.	.	TRBV6-5	TRBJ1-3
ASVGGPGELF	TRBD1	few	TRBV6-5	TRBJ2-2
ASSPDRVSYEQY	TRBD1	.	TRBV6-1	TRBJ2-7
ATGRGNTIY	.	.	TRBV27	TRBJ1-3
ASSEWDGDYNSPLH	.	.	TRBV6-1	TRBJ1-6
ASSLRPGTGGGYT	TRBD1	.	TRBV27	TRBJ1-2
ASSFGAGGASTEAF	TRBD1	.	TRBV5-4	TRBJ1-1
ASSYRQSGGEQF	TRBD2	.	TRBV6-5	TRBJ2-1
ASSLVGLNNSPLH	.	.	TRBV11-2	TRBJ1-6
AGSRGVGGYT	.	.	TRBV6-1	TRBJ1-2
ASSEVPSRVGNTIY	.	.	TRBV6-1	TRBJ1-3
AISGLAGGPDTQY	TRBD2	.	TRBV10-3	TRBJ2-3
ASSQDPGARQNEQF	.	few	TRBV4-1	TRBJ2-1
ASSPLPQGLAGEQY	.	.	TRBV7-2	TRBJ2-7
ASSVTTSGRRLEQF	TRBD2	medium-sized	TRBV5-4	TRBJ2-1
ASSQPGTGPQQY	TRBD1	few	TRBV23-1	TRBJ2-4